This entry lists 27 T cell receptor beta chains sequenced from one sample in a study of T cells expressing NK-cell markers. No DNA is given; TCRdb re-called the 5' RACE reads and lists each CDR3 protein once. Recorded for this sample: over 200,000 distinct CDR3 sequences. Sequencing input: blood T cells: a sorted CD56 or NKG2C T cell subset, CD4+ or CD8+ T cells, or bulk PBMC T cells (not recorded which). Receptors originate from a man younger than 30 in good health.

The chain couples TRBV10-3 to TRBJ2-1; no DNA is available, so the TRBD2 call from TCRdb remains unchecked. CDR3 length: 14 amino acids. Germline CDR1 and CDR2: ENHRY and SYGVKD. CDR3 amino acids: CATRPTSGNNEQFF.

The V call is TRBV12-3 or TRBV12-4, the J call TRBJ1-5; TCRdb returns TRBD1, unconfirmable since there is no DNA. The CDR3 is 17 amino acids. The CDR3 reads CASSLSRVRDGNQPQHF.

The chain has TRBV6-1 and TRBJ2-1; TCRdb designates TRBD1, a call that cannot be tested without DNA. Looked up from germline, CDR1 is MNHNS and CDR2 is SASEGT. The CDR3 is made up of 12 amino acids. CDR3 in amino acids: CAVRGGDNEQFF.

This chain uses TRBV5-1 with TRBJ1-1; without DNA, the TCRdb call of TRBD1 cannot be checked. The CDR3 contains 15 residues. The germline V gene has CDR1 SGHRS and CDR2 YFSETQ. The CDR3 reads CASSLALGPNTEAFF.

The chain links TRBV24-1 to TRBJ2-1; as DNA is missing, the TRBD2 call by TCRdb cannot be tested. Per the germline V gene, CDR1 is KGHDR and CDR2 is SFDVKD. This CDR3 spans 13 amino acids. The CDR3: CATSRAGGYEQFF.

CDR3: CSARDAQTSTDTQYF. The chain links TRBV20-1 to TRBJ2-3. Germline values: CDR1 DFQATT, CDR2 SNEGSKA (reference sequence). The CDR3 covers 15 residues.

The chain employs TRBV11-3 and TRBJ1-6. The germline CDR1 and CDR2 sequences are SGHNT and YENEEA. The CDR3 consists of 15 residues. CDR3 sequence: CASSLGNTENSPLHF.

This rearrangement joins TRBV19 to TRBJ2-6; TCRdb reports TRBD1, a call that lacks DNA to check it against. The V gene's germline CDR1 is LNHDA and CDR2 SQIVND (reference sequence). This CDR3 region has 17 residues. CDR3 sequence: CASCTGTGLSGANVLTF. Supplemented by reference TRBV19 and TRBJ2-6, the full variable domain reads DGGITQSPKYLFRKEGQNVTLSCEQNLNHDAMYWYRQDPGQGLRLIYYSQIVNDFQKGDIAEGYSVSREKKESFPLTVTSAQKNPTAFYLCASCTGTGLSGANVLTFGAGSRLTVL.

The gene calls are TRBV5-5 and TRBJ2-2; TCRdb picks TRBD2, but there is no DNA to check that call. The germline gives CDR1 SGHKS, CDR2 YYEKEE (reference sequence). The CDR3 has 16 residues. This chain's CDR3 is CASSHPGQSGTGELFF.

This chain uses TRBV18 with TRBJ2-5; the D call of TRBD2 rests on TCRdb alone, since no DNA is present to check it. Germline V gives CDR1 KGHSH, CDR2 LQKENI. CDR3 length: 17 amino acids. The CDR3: CASSPRTSGSFQETQYF.

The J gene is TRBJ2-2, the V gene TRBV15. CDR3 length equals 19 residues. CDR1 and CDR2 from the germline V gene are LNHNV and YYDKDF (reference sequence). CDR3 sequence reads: CATSSGITKKDLGTGELFF.

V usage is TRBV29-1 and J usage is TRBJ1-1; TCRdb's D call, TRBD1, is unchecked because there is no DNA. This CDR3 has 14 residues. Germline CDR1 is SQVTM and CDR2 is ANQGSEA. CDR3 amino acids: CSVGRQGAFTEAFF.

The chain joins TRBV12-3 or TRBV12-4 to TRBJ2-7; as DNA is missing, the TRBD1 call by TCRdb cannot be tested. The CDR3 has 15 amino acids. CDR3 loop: CASSPGGAYQYEQYF.

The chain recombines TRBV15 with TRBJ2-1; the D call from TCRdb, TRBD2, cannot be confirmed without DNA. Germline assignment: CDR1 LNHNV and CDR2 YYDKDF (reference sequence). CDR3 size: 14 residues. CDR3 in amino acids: CATSPRLAWNEQFF.

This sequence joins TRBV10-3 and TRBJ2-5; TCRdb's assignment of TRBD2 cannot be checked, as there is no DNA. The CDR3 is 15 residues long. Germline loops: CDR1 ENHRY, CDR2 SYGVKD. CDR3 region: CAIKAGLAGGETQYF.

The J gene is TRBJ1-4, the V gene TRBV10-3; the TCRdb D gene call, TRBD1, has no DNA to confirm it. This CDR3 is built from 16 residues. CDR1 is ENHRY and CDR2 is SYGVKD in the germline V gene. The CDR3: CAIRRGHSATNEKLFF.

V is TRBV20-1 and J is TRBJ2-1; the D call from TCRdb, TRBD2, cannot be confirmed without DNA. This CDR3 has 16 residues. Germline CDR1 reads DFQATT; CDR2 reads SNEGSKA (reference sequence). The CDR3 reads CSARVLPLAVHNEQFF.

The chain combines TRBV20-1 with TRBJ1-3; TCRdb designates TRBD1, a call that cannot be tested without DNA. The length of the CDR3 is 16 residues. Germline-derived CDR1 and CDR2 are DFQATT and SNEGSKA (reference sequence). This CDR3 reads CSARDRSGRDGNTIYF.

The CDR3 sequence is CSARRSGTDSNQPQHF. This rearrangement joins TRBV20-1 to TRBJ1-5; checking the TCRdb D call of TRBD1 is not possible without DNA. CDR1 DFQATT and CDR2 SNEGSKA come from the germline V gene (reference sequence). The CDR3 runs to 16 residues.

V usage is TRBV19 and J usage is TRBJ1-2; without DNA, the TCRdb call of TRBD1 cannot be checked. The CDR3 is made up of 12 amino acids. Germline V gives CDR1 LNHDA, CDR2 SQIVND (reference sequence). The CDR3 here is CASRRTAYGYTF.

The CDR3 protein is CASSLETSGYNEQFF. The V and J genes are TRBV18 and TRBJ2-1; TCRdb names TRBD2, which stays unverified in the absence of DNA. Germline CDR1 and CDR2: KGHSH and LQKENI. This CDR3 has 15 residues.

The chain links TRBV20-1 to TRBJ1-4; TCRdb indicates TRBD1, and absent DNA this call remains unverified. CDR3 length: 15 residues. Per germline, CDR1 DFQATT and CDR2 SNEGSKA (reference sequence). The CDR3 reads CSARDKTGFFEKLFF.

This CDR3 is CASGGKQPKNYGYTF. This rearrangement joins TRBV19 to TRBJ1-2. CDR3 size: 15 residues. In germline, CDR1 is LNHDA, CDR2 SQIVND (reference sequence).

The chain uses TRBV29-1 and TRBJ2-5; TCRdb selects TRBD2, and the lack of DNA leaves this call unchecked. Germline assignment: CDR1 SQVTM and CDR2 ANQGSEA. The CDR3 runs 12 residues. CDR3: CSVGTSLETQYF.

This CDR3 is CASSDRYTQYF. This chain joins TRBV6-2 or TRBV6-3 and TRBJ2-3. This CDR3 has 11 residues. The germline CDR1 and CDR2 sequences are MNHEY and SVGEGT.

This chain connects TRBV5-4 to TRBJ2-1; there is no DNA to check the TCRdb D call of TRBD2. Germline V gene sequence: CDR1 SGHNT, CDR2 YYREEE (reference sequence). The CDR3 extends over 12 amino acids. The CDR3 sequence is CASSSKTGLGFF.

The CDR3 here is CASSLVTERTDTQYF. The chain carries TRBV5-1 and TRBJ2-3. The CDR3 has 15 amino acids. From germline, CDR1 is SGHRS and CDR2 YFSETQ.